The 5 T cell receptor beta chains below all came from one sample that was sequenced in a study of blood T cell repertoires in COVID-19. Profiling relied on immunoSEQ multiplex PCR, and the TCRdb table lists in-frame clones only, not all of them. The table records 100,000 to 150,000 clones, roughly 72% of them present only once. Material for sequencing was peripheral blood. The source is an elderly man with COVID-19, enrolled during active disease.

The chain couples TRBV6-2 or TRBV6-3 to TRBJ2-7; a possible D gene is TRBD2 (6 bases). The CDR3 length is 15 residues. Looked up from germline, CDR1 is MNHEY and CDR2 is SVGEGT. V was clipped by 2 bases and J by 2 bases, with 13 bases between them. This CDR3 is CASSYAGGATYEQYF. Written as DNA, the CDR3 is TGTGCCAGCAGTTACGCCGGCGGGGCTACCTACGAGCAGTACTTC.

The V call is TRBV7-2, the J call TRBJ2-1, with TRBD1 identical over 9 bases. CDR3 length: 15 amino acids. The germline V gene has CDR1 SGHTA and CDR2 FQGNSA. With 5 bases clipped from V and 7 bases from J, the junction kept 9 bases outside the gene matches. The CDR3 DNA is TGTGCCAGCAGCCTGGCCGGGACAGGGCAAAATGAGCAGTTCTTC. Translating it yields CASSLAGTGQNEQFF.

This clone was recorded a few times. The chain joins TRBV28 to TRBJ2-7; possible D gene TRBD1, 6 bases. Trimming removed 9 bases at V and 3 bases at J, with 9 bases between. Germline lookup yields CDR1 MDHEN and CDR2 SYDVKM. The CDR3 sequence is 11 residues long. This CDR3 reads CASTQGYEQYF. Written as DNA, the CDR3 is TGTGCCAGTACACAGGGCTACGAGCAGTACTTC.

V usage is TRBV5-1 and J usage is TRBJ2-6; 7 positions match TRBD1. V shed 1 base, J shed 0 bases, and the junction held 1 base outside the gene matches. The CDR3 runs 16 residues. The V gene's germline CDR1 is SGHRS and CDR2 YFSETQ. The DNA for the CDR3 is TGCGCCAGCAGCTTGAACAGGGGCTCTGGGGCCAACGTCCTGACTTTC. It specifies CASSLNRGSGANVLTF.

The V and J genes are TRBV7-9 and TRBJ1-1, with 7 nucleotides matching TRBD1. CDR1 SEHNR and CDR2 FQNEAQ come from the germline V gene (reference sequence). Trimming cost V 5 bases and J 1 base; bases outside gene matches: 4. The CDR3 sequence is 14 residues long. The CDR3 nucleotides read TGTGCCAGCAGCCAAACAGGGGCGAACACTGAAGCTTTCTTT. Translated, it gives CASSQTGANTEAFF.